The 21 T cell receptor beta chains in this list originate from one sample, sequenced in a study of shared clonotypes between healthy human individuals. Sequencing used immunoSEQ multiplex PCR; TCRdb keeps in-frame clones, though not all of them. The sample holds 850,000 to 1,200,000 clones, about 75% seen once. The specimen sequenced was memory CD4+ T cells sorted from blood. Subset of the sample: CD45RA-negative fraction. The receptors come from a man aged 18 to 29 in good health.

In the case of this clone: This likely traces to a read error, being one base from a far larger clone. CDR3: CASSLAGDYGYTF. CDR3 nucleotide sequence: TGTGCCAGCAGCTTGGCAGGGGACTATGGCTACACCTTC. The gene calls are TRBV5-6 and TRBJ1-2; D might be TRBD1 (6 bases). The V gene's germline CDR1 is SGHDT and CDR2 YYEEEE. The CDR3 contains 13 residues. The germline V and J ends were trimmed by 0 bases and 3 bases, with 6 bases remaining between them.

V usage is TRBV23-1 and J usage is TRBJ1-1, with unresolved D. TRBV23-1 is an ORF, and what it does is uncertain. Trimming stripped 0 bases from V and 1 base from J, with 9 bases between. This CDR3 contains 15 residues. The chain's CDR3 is CASSQSSRQNTEAFF. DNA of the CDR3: TGCGCCAGCAGTCAATCGTCCAGACAGAACACTGAAGCTTTCTTT.

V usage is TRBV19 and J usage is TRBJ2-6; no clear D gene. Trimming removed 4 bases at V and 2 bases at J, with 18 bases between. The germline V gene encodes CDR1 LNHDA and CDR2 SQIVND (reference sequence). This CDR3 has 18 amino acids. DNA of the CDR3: TGTGCCAGTAGTAAGGTAGGGAATTCGGCCCCTGGGGCCAACGTCCTGACTTTC. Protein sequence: CASSKVGNSAPGANVLTF.

The CDR3 sequence is CASSEQGFREQYF. CDR3 nucleotide sequence: TGCGCCAGCAGCGAACAGGGGTTTCGGGAGCAGTACTTC. J is TRBJ2-7 and V is TRBV5-1, with TRBD1 identical over 7 bases. The junction had 8 bases not matched to a gene; V was cut back by 4 bases and J by 7 bases. The CDR3 extends over 13 amino acids. Germline CDR1 is SGHRS and CDR2 is YFSETQ.

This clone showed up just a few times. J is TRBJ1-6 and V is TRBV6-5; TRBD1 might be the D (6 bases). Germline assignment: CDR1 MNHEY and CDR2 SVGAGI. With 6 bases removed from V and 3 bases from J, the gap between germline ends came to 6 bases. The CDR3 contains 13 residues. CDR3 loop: CASRDSYNSPLHF. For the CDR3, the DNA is TGTGCCAGCAGGGACAGCTATAATTCACCCCTCCACTTT.

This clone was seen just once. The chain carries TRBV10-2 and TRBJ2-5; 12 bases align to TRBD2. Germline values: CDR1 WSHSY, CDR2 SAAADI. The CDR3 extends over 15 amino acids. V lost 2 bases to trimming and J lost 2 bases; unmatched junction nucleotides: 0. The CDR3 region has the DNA TGCGCCAGCAGTGAGGGGACTAGCGGGCAAGAGACCCAGTACTTC. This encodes CASSEGTSGQETQYF.

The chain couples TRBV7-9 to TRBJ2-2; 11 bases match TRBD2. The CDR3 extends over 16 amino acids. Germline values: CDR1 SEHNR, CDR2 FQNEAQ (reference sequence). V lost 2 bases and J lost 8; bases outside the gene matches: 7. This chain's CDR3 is CASSLSTSGSGGELFF. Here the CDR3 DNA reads TGTGCCAGCAGCTTATCCACTAGCGGGAGTGGTGGGGAGCTGTTTTTT.

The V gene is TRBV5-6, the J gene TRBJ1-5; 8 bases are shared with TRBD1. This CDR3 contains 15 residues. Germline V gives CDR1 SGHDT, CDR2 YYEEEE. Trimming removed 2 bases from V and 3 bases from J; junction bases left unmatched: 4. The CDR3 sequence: CASSLGTGHNQPQHF. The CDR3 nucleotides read TGTGCCAGCAGCTTAGGGACAGGTCACAATCAGCCCCAGCATTTT.

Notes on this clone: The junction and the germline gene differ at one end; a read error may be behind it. The CDR3 here is CASSLAGGAGWAQHF. The CDR3, as DNA: TGTGCCAGCAGCTTGGCTGGGGGTGCGGGTTGGGCCCAGCACTTC. This chain uses TRBV5-4 with TRBJ2-5; D may match TRBD1 or TRBD2 (5 bases each). Germline CDR1 and CDR2: SGHNT and YYREEE (reference sequence). The CDR3 has 15 amino acids.

CDR3 sequence reads: CASRESGTGSYYEQYF. The CDR3 DNA sequence: TGTGCCAGCAGAGAATCCGGGACAGGGTCCTACTACGAGCAGTACTTC. This chain uses TRBV6-1 with TRBJ2-7, with TRBD1 matching over 9 bases. The CDR3 runs to 16 residues. The J segment lost 3 bases and the V segment lost 6 bases, leaving 12 bases of the junction unmatched. Germline-derived CDR1 and CDR2 are MNHNS and SASEGT.

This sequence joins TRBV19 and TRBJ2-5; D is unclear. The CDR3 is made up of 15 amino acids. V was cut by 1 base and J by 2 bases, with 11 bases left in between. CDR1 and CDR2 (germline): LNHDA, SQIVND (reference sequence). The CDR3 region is CASSIAGLPQETQYF. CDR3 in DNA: TGTGCCAGTAGTATAGCGGGCCTACCACAAGAGACCCAGTACTTC. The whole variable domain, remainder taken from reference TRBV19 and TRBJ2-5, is DGGITQSPKYLFRKEGQNVTLSCEQNLNHDAMYWYRQDPGQGLRLIYYSQIVNDFQKGDIAEGYSVSREKKESFPLTVTSAQKNPTAFYLCASSIAGLPQETQYFGPGTRLLVL.

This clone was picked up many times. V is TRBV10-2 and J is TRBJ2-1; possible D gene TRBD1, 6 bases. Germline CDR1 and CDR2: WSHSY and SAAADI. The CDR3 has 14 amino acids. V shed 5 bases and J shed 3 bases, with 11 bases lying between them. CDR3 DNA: TGCGCCAGCAGTCTGGGGGCTCTCTACAATGAGCAGTTCTTC. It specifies CASSLGALYNEQFF.

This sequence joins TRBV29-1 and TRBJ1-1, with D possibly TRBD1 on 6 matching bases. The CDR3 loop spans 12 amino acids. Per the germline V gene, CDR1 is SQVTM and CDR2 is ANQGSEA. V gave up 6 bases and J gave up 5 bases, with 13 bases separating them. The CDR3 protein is CSVGGASTEAFF. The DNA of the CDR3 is TGCAGCGTAGGGGGGGCCTCGACTGAAGCTTTCTTT.

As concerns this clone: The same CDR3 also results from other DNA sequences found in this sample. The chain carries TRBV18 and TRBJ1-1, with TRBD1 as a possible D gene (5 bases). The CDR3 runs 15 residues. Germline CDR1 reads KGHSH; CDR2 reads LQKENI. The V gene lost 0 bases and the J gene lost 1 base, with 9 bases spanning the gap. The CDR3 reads CASSPPLTENTEAFF. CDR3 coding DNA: TGTGCCAGCTCACCACCTCTGACAGAGAACACTGAAGCTTTCTTT.

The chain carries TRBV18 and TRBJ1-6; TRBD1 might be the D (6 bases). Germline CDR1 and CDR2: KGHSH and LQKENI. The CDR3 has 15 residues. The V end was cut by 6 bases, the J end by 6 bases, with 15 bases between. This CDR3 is CASSQETGFNSPLHF. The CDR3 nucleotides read TGTGCCAGCTCGCAAGAAACAGGGTTTAATTCACCCCTCCACTTT.

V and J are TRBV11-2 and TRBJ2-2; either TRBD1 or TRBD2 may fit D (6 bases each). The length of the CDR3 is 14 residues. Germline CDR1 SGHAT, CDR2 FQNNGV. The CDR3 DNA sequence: TGTGCGAGTATTACGGGGGCCGGGACCGGGGAGCTGTTTTTT. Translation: CASITGAGTGELFF.

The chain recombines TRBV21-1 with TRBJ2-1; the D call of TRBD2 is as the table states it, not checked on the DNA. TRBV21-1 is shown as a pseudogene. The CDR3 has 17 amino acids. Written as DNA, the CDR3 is TGTGCCAGCAGCAACTCCTCCCCGGGGGGCTCCTACAATGAGCAGTTCTTC. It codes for CASSNSSPGGSYNEQFF.

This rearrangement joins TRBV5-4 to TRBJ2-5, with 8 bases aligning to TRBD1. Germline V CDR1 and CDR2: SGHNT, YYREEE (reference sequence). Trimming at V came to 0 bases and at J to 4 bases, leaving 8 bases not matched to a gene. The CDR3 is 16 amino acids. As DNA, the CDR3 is TGTGCCAGCAGCTTGGCGGGACGGGACAGGATAGAGACCCAGTACTTC. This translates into CASSLAGRDRIETQYF.

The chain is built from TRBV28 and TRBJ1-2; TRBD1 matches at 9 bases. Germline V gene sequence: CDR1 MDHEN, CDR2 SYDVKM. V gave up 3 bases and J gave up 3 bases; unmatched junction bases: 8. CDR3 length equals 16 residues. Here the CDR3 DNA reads TGTGCCAGCAGTTTTGCACAGGGGGCAGGTTACTATGGCTACACCTTC. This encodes CASSFAQGAGYYGYTF.

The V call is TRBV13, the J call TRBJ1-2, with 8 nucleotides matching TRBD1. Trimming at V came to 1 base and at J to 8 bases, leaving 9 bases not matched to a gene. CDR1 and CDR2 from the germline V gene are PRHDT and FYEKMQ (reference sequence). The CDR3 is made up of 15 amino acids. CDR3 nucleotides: TGTGCCAGCAGCTTAGTATCAGGGGGCAAGTGGGGCTACACCTTC. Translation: CASSLVSGGKWGYTF.

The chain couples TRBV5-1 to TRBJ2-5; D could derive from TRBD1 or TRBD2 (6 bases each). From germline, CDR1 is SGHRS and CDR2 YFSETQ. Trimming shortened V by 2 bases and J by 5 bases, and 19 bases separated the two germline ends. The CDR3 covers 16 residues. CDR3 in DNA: TGCGCCAGCAGCTTTATGACAGGCCCTCGGGGGGAGACCCAGTACTTC. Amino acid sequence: CASSFMTGPRGETQYF. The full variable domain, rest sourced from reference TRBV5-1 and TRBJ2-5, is KAGVTQTPRYLIKTRGQQVTLSCSPISGHRSVSWYQQTPGQGLQFLFEYFSETQRNKGNFPGRFSGRQFSNSRSEMNVSTLELGDSALYLCASSFMTGPRGETQYFGPGTRLLVL.